This T cell receptor beta chain came from a study of blood T cell repertoires in COVID-19. The overall study: Sites across the United States, Italy and Spain contributed samples from acute and convalescent COVID-19. PBMCs, B-cell-depleted T cells, or T cells were the source of the cDNA or gDNA that made up the material.

Original processing methods: The assay estimated nucleated cells by amplifying reference gene primers. Measured with immunoSEQ multiplex PCR; TCRdb has only the in-frame clones, and not every one. Clone size and the V and J calls come from that table; the DNA yielded D and trimming. The table lists some 130,000 clones, about four fifths of them singletons. Germline V gene sequence: CDR1 SGHTA, CDR2 FQGNSA. V shed 6 bases and J shed 0 bases, with 12 bases lying between them. The CDR3 consists of 14 residues. V and J are TRBV7-2 and TRBJ2-7; D remains unclear. The clonotype originates from a human donor in a cohort sampled during active COVID-19. Source material: peripheral blood. DNA of the CDR3: TGTGCCAGCAGGAGACTGGCGAGCTCCTACGAGCAGTACTTC. As protein: CASRRLASSYEQYF.